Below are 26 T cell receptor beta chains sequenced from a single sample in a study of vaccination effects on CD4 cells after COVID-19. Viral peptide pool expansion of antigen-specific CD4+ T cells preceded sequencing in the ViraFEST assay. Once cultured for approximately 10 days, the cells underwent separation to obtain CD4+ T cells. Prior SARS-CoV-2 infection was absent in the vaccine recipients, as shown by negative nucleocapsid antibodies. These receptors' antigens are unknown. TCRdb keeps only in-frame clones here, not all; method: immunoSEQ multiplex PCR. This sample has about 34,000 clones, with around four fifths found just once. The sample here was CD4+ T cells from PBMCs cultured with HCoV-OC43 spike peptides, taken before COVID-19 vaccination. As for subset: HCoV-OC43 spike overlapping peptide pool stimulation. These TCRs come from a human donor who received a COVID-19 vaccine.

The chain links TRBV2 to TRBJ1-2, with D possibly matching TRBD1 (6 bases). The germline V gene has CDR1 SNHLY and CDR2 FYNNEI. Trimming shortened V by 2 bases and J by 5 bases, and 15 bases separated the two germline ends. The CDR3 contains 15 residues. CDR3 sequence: CASSERRTVGYGYTF. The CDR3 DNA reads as TGTGCCAGCAGTGAACGGAGGACAGTGGGGTATGGCTACACCTTC.

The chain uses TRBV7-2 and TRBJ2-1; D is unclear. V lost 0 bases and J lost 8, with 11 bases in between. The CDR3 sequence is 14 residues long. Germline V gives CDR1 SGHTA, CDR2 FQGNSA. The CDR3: CASSLASSTDEQFF. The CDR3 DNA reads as TGTGCCAGCAGCTTAGCTAGTAGCACGGATGAGCAGTTCTTC.

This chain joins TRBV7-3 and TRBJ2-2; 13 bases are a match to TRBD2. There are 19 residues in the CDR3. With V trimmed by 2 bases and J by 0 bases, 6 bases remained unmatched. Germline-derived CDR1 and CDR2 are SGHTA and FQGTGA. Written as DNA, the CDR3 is TGTGCCAGCAGCTTAGTAGGACTAGCGGGGGCTACGAACACCGGGGAGCTGTTTTTT. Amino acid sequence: CASSLVGLAGATNTGELFF.

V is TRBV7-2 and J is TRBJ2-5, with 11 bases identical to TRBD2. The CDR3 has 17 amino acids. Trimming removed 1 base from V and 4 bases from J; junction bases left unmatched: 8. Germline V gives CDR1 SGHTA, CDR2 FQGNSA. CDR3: CASSLGGLAGGGETQYF. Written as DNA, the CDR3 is TGTGCCAGCAGCTTAGGTGGGCTAGCGGGAGGTGGAGAGACCCAGTACTTC.

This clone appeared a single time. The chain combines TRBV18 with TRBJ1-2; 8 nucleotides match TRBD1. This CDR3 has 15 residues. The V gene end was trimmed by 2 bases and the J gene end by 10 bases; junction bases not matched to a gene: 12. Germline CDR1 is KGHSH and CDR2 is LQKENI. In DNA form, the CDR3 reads TGTGCCAGCTCACCATTGGGAGGACAGGGAAGGGACTACACCTTC. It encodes CASSPLGGQGRDYTF.

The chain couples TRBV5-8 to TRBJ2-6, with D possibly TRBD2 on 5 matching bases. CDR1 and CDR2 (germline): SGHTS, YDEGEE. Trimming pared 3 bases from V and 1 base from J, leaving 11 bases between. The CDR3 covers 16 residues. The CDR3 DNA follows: TGTGCCAGCAGCTCGGGCGGAGGATCTGGGGCCAACGTCCTGACTTTC. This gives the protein CASSSGGGSGANVLTF.

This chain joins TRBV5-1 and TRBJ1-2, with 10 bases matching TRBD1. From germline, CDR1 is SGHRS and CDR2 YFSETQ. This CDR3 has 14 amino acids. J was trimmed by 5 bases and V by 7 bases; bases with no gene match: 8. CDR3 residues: CASGWTGGEYGYTF. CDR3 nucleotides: TGCGCCAGCGGTTGGACAGGGGGTGAATATGGCTACACCTTC.

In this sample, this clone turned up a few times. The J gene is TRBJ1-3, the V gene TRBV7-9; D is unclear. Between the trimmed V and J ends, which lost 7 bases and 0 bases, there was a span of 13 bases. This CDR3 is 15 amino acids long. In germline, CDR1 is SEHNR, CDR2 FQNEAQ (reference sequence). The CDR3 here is CASTEGSTSGNTIYF. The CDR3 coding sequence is TGTGCCAGCACCGAAGGGTCCACCTCTGGAAACACCATATATTTT. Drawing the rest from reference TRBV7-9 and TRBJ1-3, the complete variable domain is DTGVSQNPRHKITKRGQNVTFRCDPISEHNRLYWYRQTLGQGPEFLTYFQNEAQLEKSRLLSDRFSAERPKGSFSTLEIQRTEQGDSAMYLCASTEGSTSGNTIYFGEGSWLTVV.

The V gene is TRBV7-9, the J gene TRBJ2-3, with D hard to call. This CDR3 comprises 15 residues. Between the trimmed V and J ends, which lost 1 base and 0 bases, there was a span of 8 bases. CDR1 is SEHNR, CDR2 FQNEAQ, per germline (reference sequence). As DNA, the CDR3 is TGTGCCAGCAGCTTAGTAAGTGGGAGCACAGATACGCAGTATTTT. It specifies CASSLVSGSTDTQYF.

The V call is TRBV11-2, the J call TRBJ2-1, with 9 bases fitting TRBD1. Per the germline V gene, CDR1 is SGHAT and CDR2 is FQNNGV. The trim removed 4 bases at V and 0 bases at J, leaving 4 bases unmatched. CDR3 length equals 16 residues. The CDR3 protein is CASSWGTGSSYNEQFF. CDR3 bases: TGTGCCAGCAGCTGGGGGACAGGGAGCTCCTACAATGAGCAGTTCTTC.

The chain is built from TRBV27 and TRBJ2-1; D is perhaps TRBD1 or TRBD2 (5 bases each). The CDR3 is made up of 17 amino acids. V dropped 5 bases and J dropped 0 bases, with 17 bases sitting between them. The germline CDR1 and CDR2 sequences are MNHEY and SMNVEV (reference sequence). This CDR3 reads CASSPSRGVISYNEQFF. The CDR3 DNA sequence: TGTGCCAGCAGTCCGTCCCGAGGGGTTATCTCCTACAATGAGCAGTTCTTC.

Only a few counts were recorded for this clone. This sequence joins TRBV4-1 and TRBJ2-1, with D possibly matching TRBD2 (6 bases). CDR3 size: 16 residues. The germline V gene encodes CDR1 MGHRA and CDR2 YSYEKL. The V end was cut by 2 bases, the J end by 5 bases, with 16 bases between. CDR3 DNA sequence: TGCGCCAGCAGCCAATCCCCCACGCGGAGGGACAATGAGCAGTTCTTC. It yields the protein CASSQSPTRRDNEQFF.

In DNA, the CDR3 is TGTGCCAGCAGTTCCCGAGGGCGGTCGGCAGATACGCAGTATTTT. Its translation is CASSSRGRSADTQYF. The J gene is TRBJ2-3, the V gene TRBV6-2 or TRBV6-3; D possibly corresponds to TRBD2 (5 bases). The CDR3 sequence is 15 residues long. Germline V gives CDR1 MNHEY, CDR2 SVGEGT. V lost 4 bases, J lost 4 bases, and 15 bases lay in between.

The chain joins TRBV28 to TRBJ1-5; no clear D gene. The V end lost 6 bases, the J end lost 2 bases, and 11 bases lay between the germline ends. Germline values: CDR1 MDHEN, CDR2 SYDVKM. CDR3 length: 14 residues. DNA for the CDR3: TGTGCCAGCAGCCCGGAATCGGGCAATCAGCCCCAGCATTTT. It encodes CASSPESGNQPQHF.

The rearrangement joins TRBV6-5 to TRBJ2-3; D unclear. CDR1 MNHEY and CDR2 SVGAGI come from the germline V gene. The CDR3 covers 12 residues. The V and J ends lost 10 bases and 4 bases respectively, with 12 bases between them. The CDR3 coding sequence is TGTGCCACCCTTAATGGTCCAGATACGCAGTATTTT. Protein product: CATLNGPDTQYF.

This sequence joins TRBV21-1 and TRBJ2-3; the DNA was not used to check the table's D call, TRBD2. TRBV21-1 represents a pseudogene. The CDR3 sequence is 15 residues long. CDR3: CASSKGSISTDTQYF. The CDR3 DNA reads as TGTGCCAGCAGCAAAGGGAGCATTAGCACAGATACGCAGTATTTT.

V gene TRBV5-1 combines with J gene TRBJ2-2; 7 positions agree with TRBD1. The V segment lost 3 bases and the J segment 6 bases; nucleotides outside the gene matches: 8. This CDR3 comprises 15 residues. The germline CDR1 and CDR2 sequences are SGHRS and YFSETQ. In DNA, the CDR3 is TGCGCCAGCAGCTCGTGGACAGGTTCCGCCGGGGAGCTGTTTTTT. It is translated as CASSSWTGSAGELFF.

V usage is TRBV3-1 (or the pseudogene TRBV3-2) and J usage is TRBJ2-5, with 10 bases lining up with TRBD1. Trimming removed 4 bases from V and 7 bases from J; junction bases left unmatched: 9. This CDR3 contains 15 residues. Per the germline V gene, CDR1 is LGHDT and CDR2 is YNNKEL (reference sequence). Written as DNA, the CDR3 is TGTGCCAGCAGCCCAATGACAGGGGGCTCGGGGACCCAGTACTTC. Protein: CASSPMTGGSGTQYF.

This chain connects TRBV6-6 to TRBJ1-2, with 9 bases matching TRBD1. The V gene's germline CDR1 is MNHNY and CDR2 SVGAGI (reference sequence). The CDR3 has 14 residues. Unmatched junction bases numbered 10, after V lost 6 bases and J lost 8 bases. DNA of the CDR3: TGTGCCAGCAGGTTATTACAGGGGGCGGACGGCTACACCTTC. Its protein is CASRLLQGADGYTF.

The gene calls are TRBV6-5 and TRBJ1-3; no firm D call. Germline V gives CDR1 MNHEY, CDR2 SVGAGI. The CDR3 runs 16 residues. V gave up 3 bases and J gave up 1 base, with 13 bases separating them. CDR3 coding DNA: TGTGCCAGCAGTTATGGCCAAAGTCATTCTGGAAACACCATATATTTT. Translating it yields CASSYGQSHSGNTIYF.

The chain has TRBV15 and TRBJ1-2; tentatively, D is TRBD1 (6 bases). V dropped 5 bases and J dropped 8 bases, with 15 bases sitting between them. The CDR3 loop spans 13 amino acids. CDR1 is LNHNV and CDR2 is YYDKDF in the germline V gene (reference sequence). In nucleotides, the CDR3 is TGTGCCACCAGCCGGGGGGGCACATCGGGCTACACCTTC. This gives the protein CATSRGGTSGYTF.

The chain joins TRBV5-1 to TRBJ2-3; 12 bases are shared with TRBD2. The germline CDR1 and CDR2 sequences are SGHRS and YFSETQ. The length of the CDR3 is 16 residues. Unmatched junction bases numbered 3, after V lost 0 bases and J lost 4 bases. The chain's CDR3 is CASSLVGTSGSDTQYF. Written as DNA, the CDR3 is TGCGCCAGCAGCTTGGTAGGGACTAGCGGGTCAGATACGCAGTATTTT.

The CDR3: CASSSPVLGTEAFF. In DNA, the CDR3 is TGTGCCAGCAGTTCGCCCGTACTGGGCACTGAAGCTTTCTTT. V is TRBV28 and J is TRBJ1-1, with D hard to call. CDR3 length: 14 residues. Germline CDR1 reads MDHEN; CDR2 reads SYDVKM. V was pared by 4 bases and J by 4 bases, with 13 bases between.

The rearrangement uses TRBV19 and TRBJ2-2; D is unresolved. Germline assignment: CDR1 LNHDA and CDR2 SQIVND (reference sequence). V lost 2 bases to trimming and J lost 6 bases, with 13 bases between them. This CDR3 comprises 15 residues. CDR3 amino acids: CASSILPGLSGELFF. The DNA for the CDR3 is TGTGCCAGTAGTATATTGCCCGGATTATCCGGGGAGCTGTTTTTT. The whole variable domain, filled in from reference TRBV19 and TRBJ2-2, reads DGGITQSPKYLFRKEGQNVTLSCEQNLNHDAMYWYRQDPGQGLRLIYYSQIVNDFQKGDIAEGYSVSREKKESFPLTVTSAQKNPTAFYLCASSILPGLSGELFFGEGSRLTVL.

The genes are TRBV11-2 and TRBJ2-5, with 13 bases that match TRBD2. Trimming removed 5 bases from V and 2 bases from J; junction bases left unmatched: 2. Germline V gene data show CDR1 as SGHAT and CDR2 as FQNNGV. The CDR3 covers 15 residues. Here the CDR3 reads CASSPGLAGQETQYF. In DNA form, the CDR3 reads TGTGCCAGCAGCCCGGGACTAGCGGGGCAAGAGACCCAGTACTTC.

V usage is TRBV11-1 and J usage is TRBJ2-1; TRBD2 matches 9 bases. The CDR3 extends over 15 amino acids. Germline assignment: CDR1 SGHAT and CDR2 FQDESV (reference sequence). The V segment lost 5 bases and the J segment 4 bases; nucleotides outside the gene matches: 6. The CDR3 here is CASSPLAGPYNEQFF. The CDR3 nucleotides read TGTGCCAGCAGCCCTCTAGCGGGGCCATACAATGAGCAGTTCTTC.